Here is one T cell receptor beta chain with its context. This sample was taken from a study of PD-L1 blockade in urothelial cancer. Study-wide context: Atezolizumab (1,200 mg intravenously every 3 weeks) began around 2014 for patients. Men with urothelial cancer arising in the bladder made up about 85% of the roughly 29 patients.

Indicated time point: pretreatment peripheral blood. The length of the CDR3 is 16 residues. Clones were read by immunoSEQ multiplex PCR, and TCRdb kept only the in-frame ones, dropping some. The sample has tens of thousands of clones, about 90% seen once. Sequencing was performed on PBMCs, taken around atezolizumab (anti-PD-L1) treatment. This clonotype originated in a man in his sixties with urothelial cancer. The rearrangement links TRBV21-1 to TRBJ2-3; TRBD1 is taken as the D call from the table, unchecked against the DNA. TRBV21-1 is tagged as a pseudogene. The CDR3 reads CASTLLNRDYADTQYF. The CDR3 nucleotides are TGTGCCAGCACCCTACTTAACAGGGATTACGCAGATACGCAGTATTTT.